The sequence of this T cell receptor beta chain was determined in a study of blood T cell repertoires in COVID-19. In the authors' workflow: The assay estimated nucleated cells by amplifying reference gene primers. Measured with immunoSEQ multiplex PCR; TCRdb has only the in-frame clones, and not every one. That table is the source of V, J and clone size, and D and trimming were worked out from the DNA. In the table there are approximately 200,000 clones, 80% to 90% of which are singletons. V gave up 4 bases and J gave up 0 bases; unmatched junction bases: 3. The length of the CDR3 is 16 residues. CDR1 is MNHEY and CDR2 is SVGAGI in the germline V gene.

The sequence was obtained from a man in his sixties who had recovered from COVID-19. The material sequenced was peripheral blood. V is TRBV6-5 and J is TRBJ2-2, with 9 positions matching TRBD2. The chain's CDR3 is CASSSGLASNTGELFF. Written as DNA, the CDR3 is TGTGCCAGCAGTTCCGGACTAGCGTCGAACACCGGGGAGCTGTTTTTT.